The 29 T cell receptor beta chains below come from one sample, sequenced in a study of cytomegalovirus exposure and HLA in healthy donors. The PCR was carried out with 60 Vbeta primers and 13 Jbeta primers. This table comes from immunoSEQ multiplex PCR, and its TCRdb copy is limited to in-frame clones, with some not included. The profile covers 150,000 to 200,000 clones, with less than 80% appearing a single time and about 3.2% taken by the ten largest. The sequenced material came from PBMCs. The source of these receptors is a man aged 40-49 years in good health and CMV-seronegative.

The chain carries TRBV30 and TRBJ2-3, with 7 positions matching TRBD2. The junction had 1 base not matched to a gene; V was cut back by 4 bases and J by 0 bases. Germline V CDR1 and CDR2: GTSNPN, SVGIG (reference sequence). The CDR3 is 13 amino acids. The chain's CDR3 is CAWNSGSTDTQYF. The CDR3 DNA reads TGTGCCTGGAATAGCGGGAGCACAGATACGCAGTATTTT.

V usage is TRBV28 and J usage is TRBJ2-1; 7 bases line up with TRBD2. Germline lookup yields CDR1 MDHEN and CDR2 SYDVKM. The J segment lost 0 bases and the V segment lost 6 bases, leaving 8 bases of the junction unmatched. This CDR3 comprises 16 residues. In DNA, the CDR3 is TGTGCCAGCAGCCCAAGCGGGGTTGGCTCCTACAATGAGCAGTTCTTC. Its protein is CASSPSGVGSYNEQFF.

The gene calls are TRBV7-8 and TRBJ2-7, with TRBD1 identical over 9 bases. CDR3 length equals 14 residues. The germline gives CDR1 SGHVS, CDR2 FQNEAQ. The trim removed 5 bases at V and 5 bases at J, leaving 7 bases unmatched. The CDR3 DNA reads as TGTGCCAGCAGCACCGGAACAGGGGGCAACGAGCAGTACTTC. Translating gives CASSTGTGGNEQYF.

This clone came up a few times. The chain combines TRBV7-2 with TRBJ1-2; perhaps TRBD1 as D (5 bases). V was clipped by 7 bases and J by 4 bases, with 16 bases between them. CDR1 SGHTA and CDR2 FQGNSA come from the germline V gene. There are 14 residues in the CDR3. CDR3 sequence: CASIQGFESYGYTF. The CDR3 DNA reads TGTGCCAGCATCCAGGGTTTTGAGAGCTATGGCTACACCTTC.

On this clone: An end of the junction does not agree with germline; a read error may underlie this. Other DNA sequences in this sample translate to the same CDR3. The chain recombines TRBV27 with TRBJ1-5; D is undetermined. Germline values: CDR1 MNHEY, CDR2 SMNVEV (reference sequence). This CDR3 has 12 residues. The CDR3 loop is CASSFRNQPQHF. The CDR3 nucleotides are TGTGCCAGCAGTTTCAGGAATCAGCCCCAGCACTTT.

Turning to this clone: The identical CDR3 is also encoded by other nucleotide sequences in the sample. The V call is TRBV11-2, the J call TRBJ2-7; D remains unclear. Per germline, CDR1 SGHAT and CDR2 FQNNGV. V dropped 2 bases and J dropped 1 base, with 9 bases sitting between them. CDR3 length: 14 amino acids. The DNA for the CDR3 is TGTGCCAGCAGCTTATCCTCAGGATCCTACGAGCAGTACTTC. It is translated as CASSLSSGSYEQYF.

This clone was seen only once. The CDR3 nucleotides are TGTGCCAGCAGCACCTTACAGAACAGGGGTTCCTACGAGCAGTACTTC. It codes for CASSTLQNRGSYEQYF. V gene TRBV25-1 combines with J gene TRBJ2-7; 7 positions match TRBD1. Losses at the gene ends were 6 bases for V and 1 base for J; bases not matched to a gene: 12. Per germline, CDR1 MGHDK and CDR2 SYGVNS. The CDR3 runs to 16 residues.

The chain carries TRBV30 and TRBJ1-2; possibly TRBD1 for D (5 bases). The V gene's germline CDR1 is GTSNPN and CDR2 SVGIG (reference sequence). The V end lost 3 bases, the J end lost 7 bases, and 15 bases lay between the germline ends. The CDR3 has 13 residues. CDR3 sequence (DNA): TGTGCCTGGAGCGTGGAGACAGACGGTGGCTACACCTTC. Translating gives CAWSVETDGGYTF.

The V gene is TRBV5-1, the J gene TRBJ2-5; D may be TRBD2 (5 bases). This CDR3 is 15 amino acids long. The V gene's germline CDR1 is SGHRS and CDR2 YFSETQ. The ends were cut back, 0 bases at V and 2 bases at J, with 11 bases in the middle. DNA for the CDR3: TGCGCCAGCAGCTTGGTTCTAGCACCTCAAGAGACCCAGTACTTC. The encoded protein is CASSLVLAPQETQYF.

V is TRBV29-1 and J is TRBJ1-1; D is unclear. Germline lookup yields CDR1 SQVTM and CDR2 ANQGSEA. The CDR3 is 10 residues long. Here the CDR3 DNA reads TGCAGTGCTCTGCAGGCAGAAGCTTTCTTT. Its translation is CSALQAEAFF. The full variable domain, its missing parts supplied by reference TRBV29-1 and TRBJ1-1, is SAVISQKPSRDICQRGTSLTIQCQVDSQVTMMFWYRQQPGQSLTLIATANQGSEATYESGFVIDKFPISRPNLTFSTLTVSNMSPEDSSIYLCSALQAEAFFGQGTRLTVV.

The chain links TRBV2 to TRBJ2-7; no definite D call. Germline CDR1 SNHLY, CDR2 FYNNEI. The CDR3 length is 12 residues. V was pared by 3 bases and J by 7 bases, with 10 bases between. Written as DNA, the CDR3 is TGTGCCAGCAGTGATAACTACATGGAGCAGTACTTC. Its translation is CASSDNYMEQYF.

This chain connects TRBV7-2 to TRBJ2-7, with D possibly matching TRBD2 (5 bases). Trimming cost V 5 bases and J 1 base, with 15 bases left between them. Per germline, CDR1 SGHTA and CDR2 FQGNSA. This CDR3 contains 15 residues. This CDR3 reads CASSRIRGNSYEQYF. The CDR3 nucleotides read TGTGCCAGCAGCCGGATCCGGGGTAATTCCTACGAGCAGTACTTC.

This chain uses TRBV11-1 with TRBJ2-3; 7 bases line up with TRBD1. The CDR3 has 15 amino acids. Germline V gene data show CDR1 as SGHAT and CDR2 as FQDESV (reference sequence). V was pared by 5 bases and J by 4 bases, with 9 bases of the junction left unmatched. The CDR3 loop reads CASSANRGGADTQYF. In nucleotides, the CDR3 is TGTGCCAGCAGCGCGAACAGGGGCGGTGCAGATACGCAGTATTTT.

This sequence joins TRBV28 and TRBJ1-2, with D maybe TRBD1 (6 bases). V gave up 2 bases and J gave up 4 bases, with 17 bases separating them. This CDR3 is 16 amino acids long. Germline V gene lookup returns CDR1 MDHEN and CDR2 SYDVKM. CDR3: CASSLPFWGRPYGYTF. DNA of the CDR3: TGTGCCAGCAGTTTACCCTTCTGGGGGCGCCCCTATGGCTACACCTTC.

The chain recombines TRBV7-2 with TRBJ2-3; 10 bases agree with TRBD2. Germline CDR1 reads SGHTA; CDR2 reads FQGNSA. V lost 5 bases, J lost 9 bases, and 11 bases stayed unmatched. CDR3 length equals 15 residues. This CDR3 is CASSTPGTSAETQYF. The DNA for the CDR3 is TGTGCCAGCAGCACCCCCGGGACTAGCGCTGAGACGCAGTATTTT.

The genes are TRBV5-6 and TRBJ1-2; D is undetermined. The germline V gene has CDR1 SGHDT and CDR2 YYEEEE. This CDR3 is built from 17 residues. Trimming removed 0 bases at V and 7 bases at J, with 22 bases between. In DNA form, the CDR3 reads TGTGCCAGCAGCTTGGAGGTCCTTGGACCGAGGGCGGCTGGCTACACCTTC. The encoded protein is CASSLEVLGPRAAGYTF. Full variable domain (missing parts from reference TRBV5-6 and TRBJ1-2): DAGVTQSPTHLIKTRGQQVTLRCSPKSGHDTVSWYQQALGQGPQFIFQYYEEEERQRGNFPDRFSGHQFPNYSSELNVNALLLGDSALYLCASSLEVLGPRAAGYTFGSGTRLTVV.

V is TRBV5-6 and J is TRBJ2-3; the D gene is possibly TRBD2 (6 bases). Trimming cost V 7 bases and J 2 bases, with 11 bases left between them. Germline values: CDR1 SGHDT, CDR2 YYEEEE. CDR3 size: 13 residues. In nucleotides, the CDR3 is TGTGCCAGCTCCCGGGGGATCACAGATACGCAGTATTTT. This codes for CASSRGITDTQYF.

The rearrangement uses TRBV7-2 and TRBJ2-5, with 8 bases fitting TRBD1. Gene TRBJ2-7 matches the end of the DNA better, so the J call may be wrong. Germline V gene sequence: CDR1 SGHTA, CDR2 FQGNSA. The CDR3 extends over 14 amino acids. The CDR3 region has the DNA TGTGCCAGCAGCTTACAGGGGGCTGACTACGAGCAGTACTTC. Protein: CASSLQGADYEQYF.

The chain combines TRBV18 with TRBJ1-5, with TRBD1 as a possible D gene (6 bases). With 1 base removed from V and 4 bases from J, the gap between germline ends came to 8 bases. Germline CDR1 KGHSH, CDR2 LQKENI. The CDR3 is 14 amino acids. DNA of the CDR3: TGTGCCAGCTCACCACAGGGGGGGAATCAGCCCCAGCATTTT. It translates to CASSPQGGNQPQHF.

The chain is built from TRBV18 and TRBJ1-1; weak D call: TRBD1 (5 bases). CDR1 KGHSH and CDR2 LQKENI come from the germline V gene. Between the trimmed V and J ends, which lost 8 bases and 0 bases, there was a span of 13 bases. The length of the CDR3 is 14 residues. The CDR3 bases are TGTGCCAGCCACATCGGACAAATGAACACTGAAGCTTTCTTT. Translated, it gives CASHIGQMNTEAFF.

The chain couples TRBV6-1 to TRBJ1-2; 9 nucleotides match TRBD1. V lost 3 bases to trimming and J lost 2 bases; unmatched junction nucleotides: 7. Germline-derived CDR1 and CDR2 are MNHNS and SASEGT. This CDR3 has 16 amino acids. The CDR3 DNA reads TGTGCCAGCAGTGATGTTCGACAGGGGGGGAACTATGGCTACACCTTC. Its translation: CASSDVRQGGNYGYTF.

The count of this clone is one. The chain joins TRBV6-4 to TRBJ1-2, with 9 positions matching TRBD1. Germline CDR1 is MRHNA and CDR2 is SNTAGT. The CDR3 runs 14 residues. V lost 6 bases to trimming and J lost 8 bases; unmatched junction nucleotides: 10. This CDR3 reads CASSQTGGAGGYTF. In DNA form, the CDR3 reads TGTGCCAGCAGCCAAACAGGGGGCGCGGGCGGCTACACCTTC.

This chain connects TRBV4-1 to TRBJ1-2; perhaps TRBD1 as D (6 bases). Germline assignment: CDR1 MGHRA and CDR2 YSYEKL. V gave up 1 base and J gave up 2 bases, with 14 bases separating them. CDR3 size: 16 residues. CDR3: CASSQGLWTANYGYTF. The CDR3 bases are TGCGCCAGCAGCCAAGGGTTATGGACAGCGAACTATGGCTACACCTTC.

This chain links TRBV5-5 with TRBJ2-2; D not certain. V lost 2 bases and J lost 7, with 6 bases in between. Germline CDR1 and CDR2: SGHKS and YYEKEE (reference sequence). The CDR3 is made up of 12 amino acids. The CDR3 coding sequence is TGTGCCAGCAGCTTTTATTTCGGGGAGCTGTTTTTT. Translating it yields CASSFYFGELFF.

The chain uses TRBV11-2 and TRBJ2-1; TRBD2 aligns across 14 bases. The CDR3 covers 15 residues. J lost 7 bases, V lost 1 base, and 0 bases had no gene match. Germline values: CDR1 SGHAT, CDR2 FQNNGV. CDR3 sequence: CASSLGTSGGNEQFF. The CDR3, as DNA: TGTGCCAGCAGCTTAGGGACTAGCGGGGGGAATGAGCAGTTCTTC.

The genes are TRBV13 and TRBJ2-7, with D perhaps matching TRBD2 (7 bases). The CDR3 spans 15 residues. CDR1 is PRHDT, CDR2 FYEKMQ, per germline (reference sequence). Trimming shortened V by 4 bases and J by 0 bases, and 13 bases separated the two germline ends. The CDR3 DNA is TGTGCCAGCAGCTCGCGGGGGCCCCTCTCCTACGAGCAGTACTTC. Amino acids: CASSSRGPLSYEQYF.

This chain connects TRBV15 to TRBJ2-5; tentative D call: TRBD1 (6 bases). This CDR3 is 15 amino acids long. Per the germline V gene, CDR1 is LNHNV and CDR2 is YYDKDF (reference sequence). Trimming removed 0 bases at V and 5 bases at J, with 13 bases between. The CDR3 sequence: CATSRDLGAGETQYF. The DNA of the CDR3 is TGTGCCACCAGCAGAGATCTGGGGGCCGGGGAGACCCAGTACTTC.

The V call is TRBV6-5, the J call TRBJ1-1; 7 bases match TRBD1. There are 13 residues in the CDR3. With 7 bases clipped from V and 0 bases from J, the junction kept 2 bases outside the gene matches. CDR1 is MNHEY, CDR2 SVGAGI, per germline. The CDR3 sequence: CASTGQLNTEAFF. The CDR3 region has the DNA TGTGCCAGCACGGGACAGTTGAACACTGAAGCTTTCTTT.

The chain recombines TRBV6-5 with TRBJ2-5; a possible D gene is TRBD1 (6 bases). The J call may be wrong; the DNA end is better matched by TRBJ2-7. The CDR3 covers 14 residues. CDR1 MNHEY and CDR2 SVGAGI come from the germline V gene. This CDR3 reads CASSYTGLSYEQYF. In nucleotides, the CDR3 is TGTGCCAGCAGTTACACAGGGTTATCCTACGAGCAGTACTTC.